This entry concerns a single T cell receptor beta chain. The antigen remains unidentified. The entry originates in a study of OX40 agonist ivuxolimab in advanced cancers. Study at large: Each dose-escalation patient presented with hepatocellular carcinoma, melanoma, renal cell or head and neck cancer. Participants averaged about 60 years of age (range 23 to 79) and were about 85% male. Findings of the study overall: CD4+ and CD8+ blood T cells expanded clonally by week 6 at 0.1 to 3.0 mg/kg. Low normalized T-cell clonal expansion was additionally recorded for some nonresponders.

Some clones are missing from TCRdb's copy, which holds only in-frame ones; the method was immunoSEQ multiplex PCR. This sample carries about 45,000 clones, 86% of them seen once, and the ten largest clones take approximately 13%. The sequence was obtained from an adult with an advanced solid tumor such as melanoma, head and neck, liver or kidney cancer. Sample: CD4+ or CD8+ T cells sorted from blood, taken in a trial of the OX40 agonist ivuxolimab.

The CDR3 nucleotides are TGTGCCAGCTCCTCCGGGCCAGCGGAAGAAGCTTTCTTT. Its protein is CASSSGPAEEAFF. The chain uses TRBV11-2 and TRBJ1-1, with D hard to call. The CDR3 loop spans 13 amino acids. Trimming cost V 8 bases and J 8 bases, with 18 bases left between them. In germline, CDR1 is SGHAT, CDR2 FQNNGV.